These 18 T cell receptor beta chains originate from one sample sequenced in a study of blood T cell repertoires in COVID-19. Produced via immunoSEQ multiplex PCR; TCRdb's table is partial and in-frame only. The table has roughly 120,000 clones, nearly 85% seen once. Sequenced sample: peripheral blood. All receptors come from a woman between 50 and 59 years old with acute or convalescent COVID-19.

This clone was seen a few times. The genes are TRBV11-2 and TRBJ1-4, with D unresolved. Trimming removed 1 base from V and 5 bases from J, with 8 bases in between. The CDR3 sequence is 14 residues long. CDR1 and CDR2 (germline): SGHAT, FQNNGV. This CDR3 reads CASSLGSRNEKLFF. CDR3 DNA: TGTGCCAGCAGCTTAGGAAGTAGAAATGAAAAACTGTTTTTT.

The gene calls are TRBV5-1 and TRBJ2-5; maybe TRBD2 (6 bases). V was clipped by 0 bases and J by 2 bases, with 11 bases between them. Germline CDR1 SGHRS, CDR2 YFSETQ. The length of the CDR3 is 15 residues. CDR3 coding DNA: TGCGCCAGCAGCTTGGTTTGGGACTCGCAAGAGACCCAGTACTTC. This translates into CASSLVWDSQETQYF.

CDR3 DNA sequence: TGCGCCAGCAGCCAAGATATCGGGACAGGGCGCCACGAGCAGTACTTC. Amino acid sequence: CASSQDIGTGRHEQYF. The chain couples TRBV4-1 to TRBJ2-7; 9 bases fit TRBD1. After removal of 0 bases from V and 5 bases from J, the junction contained 8 bases not matched to a gene. Germline V gives CDR1 MGHRA, CDR2 YSYEKL. The CDR3 sequence is 16 residues long.

This clone is a singleton in its sample. The chain combines TRBV7-2 with TRBJ2-5; TRBD2 aligns across 10 bases. The CDR3 is 15 residues long. Germline CDR1 reads SGHTA; CDR2 reads FQGNSA. The V gene end was trimmed by 0 bases and the J gene end by 7 bases; junction bases not matched to a gene: 5. CDR3 loop: CASSLASGGPGTQYF. DNA for the CDR3: TGTGCCAGCAGCTTAGCTAGCGGGGGGCCCGGGACCCAGTACTTC.

The V and J genes are TRBV5-1 and TRBJ1-1, with D possibly TRBD1 on 6 matching bases. CDR1 SGHRS and CDR2 YFSETQ come from the germline V gene. V was clipped by 4 bases and J by 4 bases, with 20 bases between them. This CDR3 has 16 residues. The chain's CDR3 is CASSHPPGTSRTEAFF. CDR3 DNA sequence: TGCGCCAGCAGCCACCCTCCCGGGACATCCCGCACTGAAGCTTTCTTT. Using reference TRBV5-1 and TRBJ1-1 for the parts outside the CDR3, the full variable domain is KAGVTQTPRYLIKTRGQQVTLSCSPISGHRSVSWYQQTPGQGLQFLFEYFSETQRNKGNFPGRFSGRQFSNSRSEMNVSTLELGDSALYLCASSHPPGTSRTEAFFGQGTRLTVV.

The chain links TRBV9 to TRBJ1-4; D is ambiguous. From germline, CDR1 is SGDLS and CDR2 YYNGEE. Trimming left V 3 bases short and J 8 bases short, with 17 bases between. CDR3 length: 15 amino acids. The CDR3 region has the DNA TGTGCCAGCAGCGGAATGGCCCTTCCTTGGGAAAAACTGTTTTTT. Encoded protein: CASSGMALPWEKLFF.

The V and J genes are TRBV2 and TRBJ2-3; D not resolved. This CDR3 comprises 15 residues. The V end lost 0 bases, the J end lost 0 bases, and 7 bases lay between the germline ends. Germline-derived CDR1 and CDR2 are SNHLY and FYNNEI. The CDR3 sequence: CASSEAVTSTDTQYF. In DNA, the CDR3 is TGTGCCAGCAGTGAAGCGGTTACTAGCACAGATACGCAGTATTTT.

CDR3 in DNA: TGTGCCAGCAGCTCCAGCGGGGGATACAATGAGCAGTTCTTC. Translating gives CASSSSGGYNEQFF. V gene TRBV7-3 combines with J gene TRBJ2-1; 8 bases match TRBD2. CDR1 and CDR2 from the germline V gene are SGHTA and FQGTGA. The CDR3 totals 14 residues. The junction had 3 bases not matched to a gene; V was cut back by 4 bases and J by 4 bases.

In its sample, this clone was seen a few times. The genes are TRBV3-1 (or the pseudogene TRBV3-2) and TRBJ1-1, with D possibly matching TRBD1 (6 bases). V lost 1 base, J lost 8 bases, and 17 bases lay in between. The CDR3 is 15 amino acids. CDR1 and CDR2 (germline): LGHDT, YNNKEL (reference sequence). Here the CDR3 DNA reads TGTGCCAGCAGCCAAGGGTTTTTACAGGGAGCCGAAGCTTTCTTT. Its protein product is CASSQGFLQGAEAFF.

The chain couples TRBV9 to TRBJ2-7; 7 bases map to TRBD2. Germline trimming cut 0 bases from V and 5 bases from J; bases unmatched to any gene: 8. CDR1 and CDR2 (germline): SGDLS, YYNGEE. The CDR3 extends over 15 amino acids. CDR3 amino acids: CASSVAGDYSHEQYF. CDR3 nucleotides: TGTGCCAGCAGCGTAGCTGGGGACTATTCCCACGAGCAGTACTTC.

The chain recombines TRBV9 with TRBJ1-1; D uncertain. Germline lookup yields CDR1 SGDLS and CDR2 YYNGEE. CDR3 length equals 14 residues. The V and J ends lost 0 bases and 4 bases respectively, with 10 bases between them. The CDR3 nucleotides read TGTGCCAGCAGCGTAGGAGTAGGAGCCACTGAAGCTTTCTTT. Encoded protein: CASSVGVGATEAFF.

The genes are TRBV9 and TRBJ2-2; 9 bases fit TRBD2. The CDR3 contains 17 residues. Germline CDR1 SGDLS, CDR2 YYNGEE. V shed 2 bases, J shed 5 bases, and the junction held 10 bases outside the gene matches. The DNA for the CDR3 is TGTGCCAGCAGCGTTCAGCCCCTGAGCGGGGGGACCGGGGAGCTGTTTTTT. Translated: CASSVQPLSGGTGELFF. Variable domain in full (rest from reference TRBV9 and TRBJ2-2): DSGVTQTPKHLITATGQRVTLRCSPRSGDLSVYWYQQSLDQGLQFLIQYYNGEERAKGNILERFSAQQFPDLHSELNLSSLELGDSALYFCASSVQPLSGGTGELFFGEGSRLTVL.

This sequence joins TRBV5-1 and TRBJ2-7, with a possible D match to TRBD1 (5 bases). CDR3 length: 13 residues. V was cut by 7 bases and J by 2 bases, with 13 bases left in between. CDR1 SGHRS and CDR2 YFSETQ come from the germline V gene. CDR3 DNA: TGCGCCAGCGGGGCAGGGCGAACCTACGAGCAGTACTTC. Protein: CASGAGRTYEQYF.

The chain is built from TRBV14 and TRBJ1-6; tentative D call: TRBD1 (6 bases). Trimming removed 3 bases at V and 7 bases at J, with 13 bases between. There are 15 residues in the CDR3. Germline V gene data show CDR1 as SGHDN and CDR2 as FVKESK. CDR3 loop: CASSHLDRDNSPLHF. CDR3 nucleotides: TGTGCCAGCAGCCACCTGGACAGAGACAATTCACCCCTCCACTTT.

A few counts support this clone. V and J are TRBV5-1 and TRBJ2-7; TRBD1 matches at 7 bases. CDR3 size: 15 residues. Per the germline V gene, CDR1 is SGHRS and CDR2 is YFSETQ. The V segment lost 0 bases and the J segment 0 bases; nucleotides outside the gene matches: 3. CDR3 residues: CASSLVTGSSYEQYF. In nucleotides, the CDR3 is TGCGCCAGCAGCTTGGTGACAGGGAGCTCCTACGAGCAGTACTTC.

The chain is built from TRBV15 and TRBJ1-3, with D maybe TRBD1 (6 bases). Trimming took off 1 base at V and 4 bases at J, with 17 bases between the two ends. From germline, CDR1 is LNHNV and CDR2 YYDKDF (reference sequence). The CDR3 contains 17 residues. The CDR3 loop is CATSRVLDRLNGNTIYF. In nucleotides, the CDR3 is TGTGCCACCAGCAGAGTTCTCGACAGGCTAAACGGAAACACCATATATTTT.

The J gene is TRBJ1-3, the V gene TRBV7-9; D is ambiguous. Between the trimmed V and J ends, which lost 5 bases and 4 bases, there was a span of 6 bases. Germline CDR1 reads SEHNR; CDR2 reads FQNEAQ (reference sequence). This CDR3 contains 12 residues. CDR3 amino acids: CASSPRGNTIYF. The CDR3 coding sequence is TGTGCCAGCAGCCCTAGGGGAAACACCATATATTTT.

V gene TRBV10-3 combines with J gene TRBJ1-2, with a weak D call TRBD1 (6 bases). The germline V and J ends were trimmed by 2 bases and 4 bases, with 11 bases remaining between them. The CDR3 sequence is 14 residues long. From germline, CDR1 is ENHRY and CDR2 SYGVKD. The DNA for the CDR3 is TGTGCCATCAGTGAGAATGGGGGCGGCTATGGCTACACCTTC. Translation: CAISENGGGYGYTF.